Listed below are T cell receptor beta chains from one sample, sequenced in a study of T cells in Graves' hyperthyroidism and ophthalmopathy. TCRdb itself ran the multiplex PCR reads through MiXCR, one entry per CDR3 protein. There are around 600,000 distinct CDR3 sequences in the sample; 13% to 15% occur only once, and 7% to 9% lies in the top ten. Sequencing used blood. The source of these receptors is a woman between 18 and 29 years old with Graves' ophthalmopathy. The CDR3 runs from the conserved cysteine through the conserved F or W. Each record gives: CDR3 DNA, CDR3 protein, J gene, V gene, D gene, clone size. D genes are given only for firm matches. Some rows mark clone size as missing; the rest say once, few, many or name a class of expanded clone.

DNA: TGCGCCAGCAGCTTGACAGCCCGGGGTGAAGCTTTCTTT; CDR3: CASSLTARGEAFF; J: TRBJ1-1; V: TRBV5-1; D: .; size: .
DNA: TGCGCCAGCAGCCAGGGACAGGGGATCGGGTCACCCCTCCACTTT; CDR3: CASSQGQGIGSPLHF; J: TRBJ1-6; V: TRBV4-1; D: TRBD1; size: few
DNA: TGTGCCAGCAGCTTAAGGGGACTAGCGGGATACAATGAGCAGTTCTTC; CDR3: CASSLRGLAGYNEQFF; J: TRBJ2-1; V: TRBV13; D: TRBD2; size: many
DNA: TGTGCCAGCATGTGGCAGGGGTATGGCTACACCTTC; CDR3: CASMWQGYGYTF; J: TRBJ1-2; V: TRBV28; D: .; size: many
DNA: TGTGCCAGTAGTATAAATCCGGGTTCGACTAGCAATCAGCCCCAGCATTTT; CDR3: CASSINPGSTSNQPQHF; J: TRBJ1-5; V: TRBV19; D: .; size: few
DNA: TGTGCCAGCAGCCCGAGTGGGGGGCATGGCTACACCTTC; CDR3: CASSPSGGHGYTF; J: TRBJ1-2; V: TRBV3-1; D: .; size: many
DNA: TGTGCCAGCAGTGGTCAGGGCGGGGCTCAGCCCCAGCATTTT; CDR3: CASSGQGGAQPQHF; J: TRBJ1-5; V: TRBV2; D: .; size: few
DNA: TGTGCCAGCAGCCCCCGACTAGCGGGAGCACCGGGGGAGACCCAGTACTTC; CDR3: CASSPRLAGAPGETQYF; J: TRBJ2-5; V: TRBV7-9; D: TRBD2; size: .
DNA: TGCAGTGCTAGAGATCCCCCCCTACAGAGAGCCTATGGCTACACCTTC; CDR3: CSARDPPLQRAYGYTF; J: TRBJ1-2; V: TRBV20-1; D: .; size: many
DNA: TGTGCCAGCAGTGTCGAAGACAGGGCGATGGGCATTCAGTACTTC; CDR3: CASSVEDRAMGIQYF; J: TRBJ2-4; V: TRBV6-1; D: TRBD1; size: many
DNA: TGTGCCAGCTCACCTCGACGGGACAACTATCAGCCCCAGCATTTT; CDR3: CASSPRRDNYQPQHF; J: TRBJ1-5; V: TRBV18; D: .; size: few
DNA: TGTGCCAGCAGCTTCCCTGGGGCGTTAAGGGACACTGAAGCTTTCTTT; CDR3: CASSFPGALRDTEAFF; J: TRBJ1-1; V: TRBV7-2; D: .; size: .
DNA: TGTGCCAGCAGCGTATCAGCTAGCGGGGGAGCCTACGAGCAGTACTTC; CDR3: CASSVSASGGAYEQYF; J: TRBJ2-7; V: TRBV7-2; D: TRBD2; size: many
DNA: TGTGCCAGCAGTTTAGACCGATCGTCCCCCTACGAGCAGTACTTC; CDR3: CASSLDRSSPYEQYF; J: TRBJ2-7; V: TRBV27; D: .; size: many
DNA: TGTGCCAGCAGTGAATTGGGCCAACTATACAATGAGCAGTTCTTC; CDR3: CASSELGQLYNEQFF; J: TRBJ2-1; V: TRBV25-1; D: .; size: few
DNA: TGTGCCAGCAGCTTAGATCGCGGGCTTTTAAATGAGCAGTTCTTC; CDR3: CASSLDRGLLNEQFF; J: TRBJ2-1; V: TRBV11-2; D: .; size: many
DNA: TGTGCCACCTCGGGTTTGGAGGGGGCGAACACTGAAGCTTTCTTT; CDR3: CATSGLEGANTEAFF; J: TRBJ1-1; V: TRBV15; D: TRBD1; size: .
DNA: TGTGCCAGTAGTGGGGGACAGGGGTGGACTGAAGCTTTCTTT; CDR3: CASSGGQGWTEAFF; J: TRBJ1-1; V: TRBV19; D: TRBD1; size: .
DNA: TGTGCCAGCATTTGGGGCCTTAACACTGAAGCTTTCTTT; CDR3: CASIWGLNTEAFF; J: TRBJ1-1; V: TRBV6-2/TRBV6-3; D: .; size: .
DNA: TGCAGTGCTAGAGATGTGACGAAGGCAGATACGCAGTATTTT; CDR3: CSARDVTKADTQYF; J: TRBJ2-3; V: TRBV20-1; D: .; size: many
DNA: TGTGCCTGGAGTGAGGGGGGGTACAATGAGCAGTTCTTC; CDR3: CAWSEGGYNEQFF; J: TRBJ2-1; V: TRBV30; D: .; size: .
DNA: TGTGCCAGCAGTGCGTTAGGACAGGGGGCATCTCAGCCCCAGCATTTT; CDR3: CASSALGQGASQPQHF; J: TRBJ1-5; V: TRBV6-4; D: TRBD1; size: .
DNA: TGTGCCAGCAGCAGGGACAGCAAAAACATTCAGTACTTC; CDR3: CASSRDSKNIQYF; J: TRBJ2-4; V: TRBV27; D: TRBD1; size: many
DNA: TGTGCCAGCAGCACCGGGACAGCTTCCTACGAGCAGTACTTC; CDR3: CASSTGTASYEQYF; J: TRBJ2-7; V: TRBV6-1; D: TRBD1; size: many
DNA: TGTGCCAGCAGTTATTCGGTTGTTGGGCAGTTCTTC; CDR3: CASSYSVVGQFF; J: TRBJ2-1; V: TRBV14; D: .; size: .
DNA: TGTGCCTGGAGTCCCCAGGAGAACACTGAAGCTTTCTTT; CDR3: CAWSPQENTEAFF; J: TRBJ1-1; V: TRBV30; D: .; size: many
DNA: TGCAGTGCTAGATACGGAGAAGAGACCCAGTACTTC; CDR3: CSARYGEETQYF; J: TRBJ2-5; V: TRBV20-1; D: .; size: .
DNA: TGTGCTAGTGGTTTGCCCCCCCGGGGAGGGACGCAGTATTTT; CDR3: CASGLPPRGGTQYF; J: TRBJ2-3; V: TRBV12-5; D: TRBD2; size: few